The source of this T cell receptor (beta chain) is a study of T cell clonotyping in hematopoietic cell transplantation. General study points: At the given depth, recipient repertoires were over 95% de novo clonotypes. Recipient TCR diversity dropped after transplant; expanded clonotypes rose from day 30 to 180.

Recipients were bled about 28 days pretransplant and at posttransplant days 30, 100, 180. With 0 bases removed from V and 3 bases from J, the gap between germline ends came to 12 bases. CDR3 length: 15 residues. CDR1 and CDR2 from the germline V gene are KGHSH and LQKENI. Concerning this clone: Its specificity is not known.

The table came from immunoSEQ multiplex PCR; TCRdb's copy has only in-frame clones and leaves some out. The sample gives 30,000 or so clones, around 90% of which show up once; about 10% is in the top ten. This specimen consisted of PBMCs, obtained 100 days after allogeneic stem cell transplant. This receptor was obtained from a female patient between 50 and 59 years old who had an allogeneic stem cell transplant from a related donor, so the T cells may come from the graft donor. Some clones in this sample may be carry-over from other donors' samples. This chain uses TRBV18 with TRBJ2-7; D may correspond to TRBD1 or TRBD2 (5 bases each). DNA for the CDR3: TGTGCCAGCTCACCACCGGGACCCCGGGGCTACGAGCAGTACTTC. Translation gives CASSPPGPRGYEQYF.